This T cell receptor beta chain was identified in a study of CD8 T cells in ankylosing spondylitis. Preparation of TCR beta libraries was done by quantitative 5'-RACE with molecular barcodes. TCRdb analysed the 5' RACE reads with MiXCR anew, one entry per CDR3 protein. The data hold about 310,000 distinct CDR3 sequences, with less than 25% observed a single time. As regards this clonotype: Its target is unknown.

Study-wide results and limits: Past studies reported some motif variants in reactive arthritis synovial fluid and blood.

CDR3 length: 14 residues. In germline, CDR1 is KGHDR, CDR2 SFDVKD. Trimming took 5 bases from V and 3 from J, leaving 10 bases between them. The genes are TRBV24-1 and TRBJ1-5, with D possibly being TRBD1 (6 bases). The source material was blood, either unsorted or a sorted T cell fraction (not recorded which). The TCR originated in a female donor with ankylosing spondylitis or in good health (not recorded which). The CDR3 protein is CATSVRTVNQPQHF. The CDR3, as DNA: TGTGCCACCAGTGTCCGGACAGTCAATCAGCCCCAGCATTTT.